The present T cell receptor beta chain was sequenced within a study of T cells in Graves' hyperthyroidism and ophthalmopathy. Across the whole study: Blood was drawn when the patient was first diagnosed and still untreated.

Authors of the study amplified TCR beta CDR3 regions from RNA transcripts. The TCR CDR3 was amplified in a first-round RT-PCR using the HTBI primer set. TCRdb reprocessed the multiplex PCR reads via MiXCR and lists one record per CDR3 protein. Of hundreds of thousands of distinct CDR3 sequences in the sample, about 14% were seen once. This clonotype showed up many times. Germline V gives CDR1 SGHRS, CDR2 YFSETQ. V lost 4 bases to trimming and J lost 6 bases, with 17 bases between them. The CDR3 length is 14 residues. The TCR sequence derives from a woman in her thirties or forties with Graves' ophthalmopathy. This sequence joins TRBV5-1 and TRBJ2-7; maybe TRBD2 (5 bases). Sequenced material: blood. This CDR3 reads CASSPSLFAGEQYF. DNA of the CDR3: TGCGCCAGCAGCCCTTCACTTTTCGCGGGCGAGCAGTACTTC.